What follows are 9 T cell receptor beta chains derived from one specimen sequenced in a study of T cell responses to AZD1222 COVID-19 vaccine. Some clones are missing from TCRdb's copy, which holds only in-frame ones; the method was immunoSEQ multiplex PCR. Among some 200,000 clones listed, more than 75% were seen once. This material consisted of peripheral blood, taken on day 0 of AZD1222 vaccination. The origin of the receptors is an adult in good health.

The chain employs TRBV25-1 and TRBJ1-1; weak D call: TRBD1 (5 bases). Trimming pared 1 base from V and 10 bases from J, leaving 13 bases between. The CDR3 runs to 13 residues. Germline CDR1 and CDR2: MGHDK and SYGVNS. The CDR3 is CASSELGGTGAFF. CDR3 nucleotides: TGTGCCAGCAGTGAATTGGGCGGGACGGGAGCTTTCTTT.

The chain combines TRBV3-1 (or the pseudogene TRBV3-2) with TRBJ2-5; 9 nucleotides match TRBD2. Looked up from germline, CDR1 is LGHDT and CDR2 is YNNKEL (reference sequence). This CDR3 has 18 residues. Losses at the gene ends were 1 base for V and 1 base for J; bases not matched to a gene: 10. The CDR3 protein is CASSQGAAGGTAQETQYF. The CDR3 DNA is TGTGCCAGCAGCCAAGGGGCAGCGGGGGGCACCGCCCAAGAGACCCAGTACTTC.

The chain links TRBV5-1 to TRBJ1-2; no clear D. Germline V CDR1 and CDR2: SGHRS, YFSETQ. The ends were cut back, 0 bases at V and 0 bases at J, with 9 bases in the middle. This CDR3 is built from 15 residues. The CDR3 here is CASSLEAGANYGYTF. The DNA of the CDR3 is TGCGCCAGCAGCTTGGAGGCAGGTGCTAACTATGGCTACACCTTC.

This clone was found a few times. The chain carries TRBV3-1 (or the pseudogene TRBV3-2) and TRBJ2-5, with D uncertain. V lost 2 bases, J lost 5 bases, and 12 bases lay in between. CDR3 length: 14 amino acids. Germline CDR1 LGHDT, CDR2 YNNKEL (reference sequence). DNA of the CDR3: TGTGCCAGCAGCCAAACCTTCCCGGAGGAGACCCAGTACTTC. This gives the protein CASSQTFPEETQYF.

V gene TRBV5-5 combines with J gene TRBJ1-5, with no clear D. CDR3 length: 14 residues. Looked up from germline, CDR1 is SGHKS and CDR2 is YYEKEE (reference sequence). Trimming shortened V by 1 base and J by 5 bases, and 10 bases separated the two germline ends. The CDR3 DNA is TGTGCCAGCAGCTTGAATGGGGAGTATCAGCCCCAGCATTTT. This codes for CASSLNGEYQPQHF.

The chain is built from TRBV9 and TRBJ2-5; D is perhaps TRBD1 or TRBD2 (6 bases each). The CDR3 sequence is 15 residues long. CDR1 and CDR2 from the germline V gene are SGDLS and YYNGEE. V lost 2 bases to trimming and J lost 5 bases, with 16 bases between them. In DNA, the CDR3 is TGTGCCAGCAGCGTTACGGCGGGGACAACGGAGACCCAGTACTTC. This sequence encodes CASSVTAGTTETQYF.

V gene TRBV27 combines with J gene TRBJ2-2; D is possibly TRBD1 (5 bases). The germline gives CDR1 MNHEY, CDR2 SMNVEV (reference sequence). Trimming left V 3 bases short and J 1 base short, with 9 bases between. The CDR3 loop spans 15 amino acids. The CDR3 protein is CASSFSRVNTGELFF. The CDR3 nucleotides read TGTGCCAGCAGTTTTAGCAGGGTGAACACCGGGGAGCTGTTTTTT.

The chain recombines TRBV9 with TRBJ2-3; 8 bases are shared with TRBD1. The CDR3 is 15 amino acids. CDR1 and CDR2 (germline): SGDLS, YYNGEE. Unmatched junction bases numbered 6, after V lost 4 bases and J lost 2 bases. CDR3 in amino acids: CASSPRDRFTDTQYF. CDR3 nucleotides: TGTGCCAGCAGCCCTAGGGACAGGTTCACAGATACGCAGTATTTT.

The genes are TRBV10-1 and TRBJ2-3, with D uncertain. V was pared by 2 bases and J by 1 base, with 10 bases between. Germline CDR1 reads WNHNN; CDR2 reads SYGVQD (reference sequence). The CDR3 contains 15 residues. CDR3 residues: CASSESPTRTDTQYF. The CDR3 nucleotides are TGCGCCAGCAGTGAGAGCCCAACCCGCACAGATACGCAGTATTTT.